This record covers a single T cell receptor (beta chain). No antigen is known for it. Rearranged V-D-J TRB sequences were amplified with a mixed TRB-A/B primer pool. TCRdb ran MiXCR on the multiplex PCR reads and lists one entry per CDR3 protein. The table has under 6,000 distinct CDR3 sequences, 25% to 30% seen once; the top ten hold 11%. Amplification of TCR beta used genomic DNA extracted from peripheral blood. The source of the sample is a study of T cell repertoires in aging, cancer and after chemotherapy. About the study: Glioblastoma patients receiving temozolomide-based therapy gave paired samples before and after chemotherapy. Roughly 10 million TCR reads made up the full dataset. Regarding the study as a whole: Loss of evenness, beyond lost richness, contributed to age-related TCR diversity decline in cancer patients.

This receptor was taken from a human donor with a solid tumor. The sequenced material came from blood.

The CDR3 is CATDEDRDLYEQYF. Written as DNA, the CDR3 is TGTGCCACCGACGAGGACAGGGACTTGTACGAGCAGTACTTC. This chain joins TRBV7-9 and TRBJ2-7; 8 bases agree with TRBD1. Germline V CDR1 and CDR2: SEHNR, FQNEAQ (reference sequence). V lost 10 bases to trimming and J lost 4 bases; unmatched junction nucleotides: 12. The CDR3 is made up of 14 amino acids.